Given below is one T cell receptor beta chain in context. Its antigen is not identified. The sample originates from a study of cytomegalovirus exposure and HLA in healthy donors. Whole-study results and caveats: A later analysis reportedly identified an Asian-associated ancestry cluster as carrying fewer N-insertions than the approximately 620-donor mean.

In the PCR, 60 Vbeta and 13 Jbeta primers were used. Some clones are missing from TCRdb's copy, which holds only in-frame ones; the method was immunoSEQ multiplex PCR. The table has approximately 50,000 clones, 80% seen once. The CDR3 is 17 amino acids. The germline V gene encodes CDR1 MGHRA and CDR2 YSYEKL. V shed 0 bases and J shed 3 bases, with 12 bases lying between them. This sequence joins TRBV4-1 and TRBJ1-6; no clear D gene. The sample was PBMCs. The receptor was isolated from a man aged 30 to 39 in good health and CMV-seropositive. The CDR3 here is CASSQDFPRDYNSPLHF. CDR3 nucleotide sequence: TGCGCCAGCAGCCAAGATTTCCCGAGGGACTATAATTCACCCCTCCACTTT.